This TCR beta chain was found in a study of cytomegalovirus exposure and HLA in healthy donors. Points from the study as a whole: CMV serostatus was the only immune exposure information that was available. A likely sequencing artifact accounted for one observed cluster of highly shared sequence variants. Common viral pathogens (according to a later analysis) appeared linked to several of the most significant clusters. Later analysis found that TCR beta chains associated with HLA were more clonally expanded than other, equally common chains.

As regards this clone: Its antigen is unidentified. This CDR3 is also generated by other DNA sequences in the sample.

The germline gives CDR1 DFQATT, CDR2 SNEGSKA (reference sequence). CDR3 size: 11 residues. The V gene end was trimmed by 6 bases and the J gene end by 7 bases; junction bases not matched to a gene: 6. Amplification used 60 Vbeta primers and 13 Jbeta primers. Clones were read by immunoSEQ multiplex PCR, and TCRdb kept only the in-frame ones, dropping some. The sample has nearly 95,000 clones, 6% to 9% seen once. The chain joins TRBV20-1 to TRBJ2-7; 7 bases are a match to TRBD1. What was sequenced was PBMCs. The sequence was obtained from a man aged 50 to 60 in good health and CMV-seronegative. CDR3 in amino acids: CSADRAGEQYF. CDR3 DNA: TGCAGTGCCGACAGGGCAGGGGAGCAGTACTTC.